The 23 T cell receptor beta chains presented below share a single source sample, sequenced in a study of blood T cell repertoires in COVID-19. Data came from immunoSEQ multiplex PCR; TCRdb stores just in-frame clones and leaves some out. The sample comprises about 310,000 clones, about 91% of which are singletons, and approximately 9% rests with the top ten. Sequencing was performed on PBMCs or T cells enriched from blood (not recorded which). These receptors all stem from a woman aged 18-29 years who had recovered from COVID-19.

The chain employs TRBV6-5 and TRBJ2-7; D not resolved. This CDR3 is built from 14 residues. The germline CDR1 and CDR2 sequences are MNHEY and SVGAGI. V was pared by 5 bases and J by 6 bases, with 17 bases between. CDR3 residues: CASSLTGPAFEQYF. CDR3 coding DNA: TGTGCCAGCAGTCTTACTGGGCCCGCCTTCGAGCAGTACTTC.

This clone was recorded a few times. This chain connects TRBV7-2 to TRBJ1-2; D perhaps matches TRBD1 (5 bases). The V end was cut by 5 bases, the J end by 5 bases, with 18 bases between. The CDR3 totals 15 residues. Germline V CDR1 and CDR2: SGHTA, FQGNSA. CDR3 amino acids: CASSPTTEEKYGYTF. For the CDR3, the DNA is TGTGCCAGCAGCCCGACGACAGAGGAAAAATATGGCTACACCTTC.

The CDR3 DNA reads TGTGCCAGCAGCCAAACCGTTACAGGGATAACCTATAATTCACCCCTCCACTTT. Protein: CASSQTVTGITYNSPLHF. V usage is TRBV16 and J usage is TRBJ1-6; possibly TRBD1 for D (6 bases). The V gene lost 2 bases and the J gene lost 2 bases, with 16 bases spanning the gap. The CDR3 is made up of 18 amino acids. In germline, CDR1 is KGHSY, CDR2 FQNENV.

The rearrangement uses TRBV5-5 and TRBJ2-1; maybe TRBD2 (6 bases). CDR1 SGHKS and CDR2 YYEKEE come from the germline V gene (reference sequence). Trimming removed 0 bases from V and 0 bases from J, with 7 bases in between. This CDR3 spans 15 amino acids. CDR3 nucleotide sequence: TGTGCCAGCAGCTTGGGTAGCGGCTCCTACAATGAGCAGTTCTTC. The encoded protein is CASSLGSGSYNEQFF.

The CDR3 DNA follows: TGTGCCAGTAGTAACTGGGCAGGGTCGGGCAATTCACCCCTCCACTTT. This sequence encodes CASSNWAGSGNSPLHF. The chain employs TRBV19 and TRBJ1-6, with a tentative D call TRBD1 (5 bases). Germline-derived CDR1 and CDR2 are LNHDA and SQIVND (reference sequence). This CDR3 is built from 16 residues. Trimming shortened V by 4 bases and J by 7 bases, and 17 bases separated the two germline ends.

The CDR3 sequence: CATSVSGYTDTQYF. The CDR3 DNA reads as TGTGCCACCAGTGTCTCAGGGTACACAGATACGCAGTATTTT. The chain couples TRBV24-1 to TRBJ2-3; TRBD1 is a possible D gene (5 bases). The germline V and J ends were trimmed by 5 bases and 2 bases, with 10 bases remaining between them. There are 14 residues in the CDR3. Germline assignment: CDR1 KGHDR and CDR2 SFDVKD.

The chain couples TRBV4-2 to TRBJ2-7; tentatively, D is TRBD2 (5 bases). The CDR3 totals 16 residues. Per germline, CDR1 LGHNA and CDR2 YNFKEQ. V was clipped by 0 bases and J by 6 bases, with 18 bases between them. The CDR3 region has the DNA TGTGCCAGCAGCCAAGATCTTACTAGTTCCCCAATCGAGCAGTACTTC. It yields the protein CASSQDLTSSPIEQYF.

The chain combines TRBV28 with TRBJ1-2; the D gene is possibly TRBD1 (6 bases). V lost 5 bases and J lost 4, with 17 bases in between. This CDR3 has 15 residues. The germline V gene has CDR1 MDHEN and CDR2 SYDVKM. The CDR3 DNA sequence: TGTGCCAGCAGTCTTCCCGGGACAAGAACCTATGGCTACACCTTC. Protein product: CASSLPGTRTYGYTF.

The chain has TRBV25-1 and TRBJ2-5; the D gene is possibly TRBD2 (5 bases). This CDR3 has 16 residues. Germline CDR1 and CDR2: MGHDK and SYGVNS. The V gene lost 0 bases and the J gene lost 5 bases, with 16 bases spanning the gap. The CDR3 region is CASSEYGVFGKETQYF. The CDR3 bases are TGTGCCAGCAGTGAATACGGGGTTTTTGGGAAGGAGACCCAGTACTTC.

The chain couples TRBV7-2 to TRBJ2-3; tentative D call: TRBD2 (6 bases). Trimming left V 5 bases short and J 1 base short, with 10 bases between. CDR1 is SGHTA, CDR2 FQGNSA, per germline. The CDR3 extends over 14 amino acids. The CDR3 DNA reads as TGTGCCAGCAGCGGAGGGCCAGGCACAGATACGCAGTATTTT. Protein sequence: CASSGGPGTDTQYF.

This clone was counted a single time. The chain recombines TRBV30 with TRBJ1-1; a weak D match, TRBD1 (5 bases). The CDR3 consists of 10 residues. CDR1 is GTSNPN and CDR2 is SVGIG in the germline V gene (reference sequence). V shed 1 base and J shed 12 bases, with 9 bases lying between them. CDR3 amino acids: CAWSGGEPFF. CDR3 nucleotide sequence: TGTGCCTGGAGTGGGGGGGAGCCTTTCTTT.

The chain couples TRBV19 to TRBJ2-7, with D possibly matching TRBD1 (5 bases). Germline-derived CDR1 and CDR2 are LNHDA and SQIVND (reference sequence). This CDR3 region has 13 residues. Deletions cut 3 bases from V and 2 bases from J, with 8 bases between. CDR3 sequence (DNA): TGTGCCAGTAGTATGAGACAGACCTACGAGCAGTACTTC. Protein: CASSMRQTYEQYF.

The chain employs TRBV11-2 and TRBJ2-1; 8 nucleotides line up with TRBD2. CDR3 length: 15 residues. J was trimmed by 6 bases and V by 5 bases; bases with no gene match: 9. Germline V CDR1 and CDR2: SGHAT, FQNNGV. The CDR3 nucleotides read TGTGCCAGCAGCCTCCCGGGACTAGAGGCCAATGAGCAGTTCTTC. Translated, it gives CASSLPGLEANEQFF. The variable domain in full, completed from reference TRBV11-2 and TRBJ2-1, reads EAGVAQSPRYKIIEKRQSVAFWCNPISGHATLYWYQQILGQGPKLLIQFQNNGVVDDSQLPKDRFSAERLKGVDSTLKIQPAKLEDSAVYLCASSLPGLEANEQFFGPGTRLTVL.

This clone was observed a handful of times. The chain recombines TRBV7-2 with TRBJ1-4; TRBD1 aligns across 7 bases. The ends lost 2 bases at V and 6 bases at J; junction bases unmatched: 3. Germline values: CDR1 SGHTA, CDR2 FQGNSA. This CDR3 is 14 amino acids long. Here the CDR3 reads CASSLRQGDEKLFF. In nucleotides, the CDR3 is TGTGCCAGCAGCTTAAGACAGGGAGATGAAAAACTGTTTTTT.

This chain links TRBV7-2 with TRBJ1-2; 7 positions agree with TRBD1. The CDR3 runs to 14 residues. The V segment lost 5 bases and the J segment 6 bases; nucleotides outside the gene matches: 9. Germline CDR1 reads SGHTA; CDR2 reads FQGNSA. As DNA, the CDR3 is TGTGCCAGCAGCCCATTCACAGGGGAACATGGCTACACCTTC. Translated, it gives CASSPFTGEHGYTF.

The gene calls are TRBV6-5 and TRBJ2-5, with D possibly TRBD1 on 6 matching bases. V lost 7 bases to trimming and J lost 5 bases, with 14 bases between them. CDR3 length: 13 residues. Germline V gene data show CDR1 as MNHEY and CDR2 as SVGAGI. CDR3 region: CASTRTGLETQYF. CDR3 in DNA: TGTGCCAGCACCCGAACAGGGCTGGAGACCCAGTACTTC.

This chain joins TRBV4-2 and TRBJ2-3, with a weak D call TRBD2 (6 bases). Germline V gives CDR1 LGHNA, CDR2 YNFKEQ. Trimming cost V 0 bases and J 2 bases, with 15 bases left between them. The CDR3 contains 17 residues. DNA of the CDR3: TGTGCCAGCAGCCAAGATCGCTGGCGGGACCCCACAGATACGCAGTATTTT. This sequence encodes CASSQDRWRDPTDTQYF.

V usage is TRBV19 and J usage is TRBJ1-4; 7 bases fit TRBD1. The CDR3 sequence is 15 residues long. CDR1 is LNHDA and CDR2 is SQIVND in the germline V gene (reference sequence). The V gene end was trimmed by 7 bases and the J gene end by 4 bases; junction bases not matched to a gene: 9. CDR3 amino acids: CASKRGRTYNEKLFF. The CDR3 region has the DNA TGTGCCAGTAAGAGGGGGCGGACCTATAATGAAAAACTGTTTTTT.

The chain has TRBV7-9 and TRBJ1-1, with D possibly matching TRBD1 (6 bases). Germline-derived CDR1 and CDR2 are SEHNR and FQNEAQ (reference sequence). The CDR3 has 19 residues. Deletions cut 3 bases from V and 0 bases from J, with 23 bases between. CDR3 bases: TGTGCCAGCAGCTTCCCCAAAAGAGGGAACAACAGGGTGAACACTGAAGCTTTCTTT. Residues: CASSFPKRGNNRVNTEAFF.

V gene TRBV28 combines with J gene TRBJ2-1; a weak D match, TRBD2 (6 bases). The V gene's germline CDR1 is MDHEN and CDR2 SYDVKM. The CDR3 spans 14 residues. V lost 7 bases and J lost 6, with 16 bases in between. This CDR3 reads CASTLRTTLNEQFF. CDR3 DNA: TGTGCCAGCACCTTAAGGACTACCCTCAATGAGCAGTTCTTC.

The chain couples TRBV9 to TRBJ1-3; possible D gene TRBD1, 6 bases. CDR1 is SGDLS, CDR2 YYNGEE, per germline. The V end was cut by 3 bases, the J end by 4 bases, with 11 bases between. This CDR3 region has 14 residues. The CDR3 DNA follows: TGTGCCAGCAGCGGAACAGGGTCCGGAAACACCATATATTTT. Protein product: CASSGTGSGNTIYF.

V and J are TRBV7-9 and TRBJ1-1; D not resolved. The CDR3 covers 18 residues. The V gene lost 1 base and the J gene lost 0 bases, with 18 bases spanning the gap. Germline CDR1 SEHNR, CDR2 FQNEAQ (reference sequence). CDR3 region: CASSLEEGFPPMNTEAFF. CDR3 sequence (DNA): TGTGCCAGCAGCTTAGAGGAGGGTTTCCCACCCATGAACACTGAAGCTTTCTTT. The full variable domain, completed using reference TRBV7-9 and TRBJ1-1, is DTGVSQNPRHKITKRGQNVTFRCDPISEHNRLYWYRQTLGQGPEFLTYFQNEAQLEKSRLLSDRFSAERPKGSFSTLEIQRTEQGDSAMYLCASSLEEGFPPMNTEAFFGQGTRLTVV.

The chain recombines TRBV6-5 with TRBJ1-3; D perhaps matches TRBD1 (6 bases). Trimming pared 4 bases from V and 4 bases from J, leaving 8 bases between. This CDR3 is 13 amino acids long. CDR1 MNHEY and CDR2 SVGAGI come from the germline V gene. The CDR3 DNA follows: TGTGCCAGCAGTTGGACAGAAGGAAACACCATATATTTT. Amino acids: CASSWTEGNTIYF.